The TCR beta chain under discussion was sequenced for a study of CD4 T cells in relation to SARS-CoV-2 and coronaviruses. Overall study context: No peptide or an HIV-1 Nef peptide pool served as negative control.

As for this clone: Its antigen is not identified.

CD4+ T cells from unexposed donors were obtained before the COVID-19 pandemic (2011-2018). After about ten days of culture, CD4+ T cells were isolated. The CDR3 has 17 amino acids. Germline V gene sequence: CDR1 SGHKS, CDR2 YYEKEE (reference sequence). V gave up 4 bases and J gave up 4 bases; unmatched junction bases: 13. Assay: immunoSEQ multiplex PCR; the TCRdb copy retains only in-frame clones and omits some. This table has some 29,000 clones, around two thirds appearing once. This TCR came from a human donor in good health. The chain uses TRBV5-5 and TRBJ2-7; 11 positions agree with TRBD1. Sequencing was carried out using CD4+ T cells from PBMCs, cultured in vitro. This chain's CDR3 is CASSTGTGGSGGYEQYF. The CDR3 bases are TGTGCCAGCAGCACCGGGACAGGGGGTTCGGGAGGTTACGAGCAGTACTTC.